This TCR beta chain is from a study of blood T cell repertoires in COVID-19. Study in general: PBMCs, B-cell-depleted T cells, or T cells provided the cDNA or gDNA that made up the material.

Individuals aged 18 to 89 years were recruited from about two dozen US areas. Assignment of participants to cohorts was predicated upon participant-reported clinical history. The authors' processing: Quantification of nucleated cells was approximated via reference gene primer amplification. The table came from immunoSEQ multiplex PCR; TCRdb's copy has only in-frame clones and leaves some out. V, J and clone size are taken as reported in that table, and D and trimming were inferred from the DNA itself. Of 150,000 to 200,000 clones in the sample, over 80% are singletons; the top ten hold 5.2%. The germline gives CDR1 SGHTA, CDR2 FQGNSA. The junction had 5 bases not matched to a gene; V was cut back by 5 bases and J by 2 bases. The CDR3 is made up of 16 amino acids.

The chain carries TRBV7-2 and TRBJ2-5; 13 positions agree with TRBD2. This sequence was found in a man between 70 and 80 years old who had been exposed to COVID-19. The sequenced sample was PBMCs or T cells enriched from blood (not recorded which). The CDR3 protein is CASSPPGLAGQETQYF. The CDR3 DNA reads TGTGCCAGCAGCCCCCCGGGACTAGCGGGACAAGAGACCCAGTACTTC.